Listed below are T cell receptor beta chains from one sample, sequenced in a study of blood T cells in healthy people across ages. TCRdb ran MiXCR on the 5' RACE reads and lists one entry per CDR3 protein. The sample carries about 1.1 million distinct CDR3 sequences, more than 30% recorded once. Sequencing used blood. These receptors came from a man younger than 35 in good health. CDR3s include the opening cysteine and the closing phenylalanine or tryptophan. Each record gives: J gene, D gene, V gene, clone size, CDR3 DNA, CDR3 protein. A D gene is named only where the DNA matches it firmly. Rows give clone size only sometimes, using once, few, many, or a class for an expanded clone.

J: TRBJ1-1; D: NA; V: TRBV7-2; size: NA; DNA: TGTGCCAGCAGCGGGCACCGGGGAAACACTGAAGCTTTCTTT; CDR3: CASSGHRGNTEAFF
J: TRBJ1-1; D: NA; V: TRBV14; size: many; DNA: TGTGCCAGCAGCCCTTCCTTGGGCACTGAAGCTTTCTTT; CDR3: CASSPSLGTEAFF
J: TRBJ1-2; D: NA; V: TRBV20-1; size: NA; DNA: TGCAGTGCTAGAGAGGTTTTCGGGGGGGTACACTATGGCTACACCTTC; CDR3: CSAREVFGGVHYGYTF
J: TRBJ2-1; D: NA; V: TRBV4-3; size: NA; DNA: TGCGCCAGCAGCTCTCGGTCCTGGAGCTCCTACAATGAGCAGTTCTTC; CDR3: CASSSRSWSSYNEQFF
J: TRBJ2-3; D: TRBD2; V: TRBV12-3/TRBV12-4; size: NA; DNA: TGTGCCAGCAGTTTAGTAGGTCTGGGACTAGCCTCAACAGATACGCAGTATTTT; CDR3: CASSLVGLGLASTDTQYF
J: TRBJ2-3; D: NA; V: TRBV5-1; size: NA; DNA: TGCGCCAGTAGACCGGGAAAGAGCACAGATACGCAGTATTTT; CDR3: CASRPGKSTDTQYF
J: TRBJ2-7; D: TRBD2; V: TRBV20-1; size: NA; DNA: TGCAGTGCCCTGGGACTAGGGACCTACAATGAGCAGTACTTC; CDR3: CSALGLGTYNEQYF
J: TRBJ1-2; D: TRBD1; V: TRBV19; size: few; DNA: TGTGCCAGTATGGAGACAGGGAGGCAAGGCTACACCTTC; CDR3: CASMETGRQGYTF
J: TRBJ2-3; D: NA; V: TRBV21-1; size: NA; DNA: TGTGCCCGCAGCTCCGCATCCGACAGGGGGCGCGTATCAGATACGCAGTATTTT; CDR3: CARSSASDRGRVSDTQYF
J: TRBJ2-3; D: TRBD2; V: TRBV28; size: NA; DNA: TGTGCCAGCCGTCCCGGGGGGGGAATCCCAGAGACGCAGTATTTT; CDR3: CASRPGGGIPETQYF
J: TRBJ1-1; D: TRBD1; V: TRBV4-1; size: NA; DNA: TGCGCCAGCAGCCAAGATCTTCGGGGACAGGGGGAATCGGGGACTGAAGCTTTCTTT; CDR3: CASSQDLRGQGESGTEAFF
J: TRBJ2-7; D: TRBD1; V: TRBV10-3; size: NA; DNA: TGTGCCATCAGTGCGGACAGGGACTCCTACGAGCAGTACTTC; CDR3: CAISADRDSYEQYF
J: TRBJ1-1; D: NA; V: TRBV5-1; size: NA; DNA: TGCGCCAGCAGCGTGGAAGGGATCGCTGAAGCTTTCTTT; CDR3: CASSVEGIAEAFF
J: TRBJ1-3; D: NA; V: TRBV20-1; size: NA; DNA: TGCAGTGCTAGAGTCCGGCTTTTAGACTCTGGAAACACCATATATTTT; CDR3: CSARVRLLDSGNTIYF
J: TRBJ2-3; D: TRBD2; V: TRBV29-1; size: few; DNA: TGCAGTTTAGCGGGGGAGAGCACAGATACGCAGTATTTT; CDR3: CSLAGESTDTQYF
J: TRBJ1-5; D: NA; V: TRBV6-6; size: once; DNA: TGTGCCAGCAGTTACTCGCCCTTTAGCAATCAGCCCCAGCATTTT; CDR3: CASSYSPFSNQPQHF
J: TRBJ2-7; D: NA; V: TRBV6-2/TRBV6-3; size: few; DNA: TGTGCCAGCAGTTACGGGCAGGGTTCATCCTACGAGCAGTACTTC; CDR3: CASSYGQGSSYEQYF
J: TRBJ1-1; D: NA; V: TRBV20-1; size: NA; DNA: TGCAGTGCCCAAGGACGTGGCACTGAAGCTTTCTTT; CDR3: CSAQGRGTEAFF
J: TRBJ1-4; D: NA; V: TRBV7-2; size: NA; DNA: TGTGCCAGCAGCGTATTACCTAGACAGGAACTGTTTTTT; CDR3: CASSVLPRQELFF
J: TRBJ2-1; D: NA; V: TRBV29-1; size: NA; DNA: TGCAGCGTTGAAAGGCGCGATGAGCAGTTCTTC; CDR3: CSVERRDEQFF
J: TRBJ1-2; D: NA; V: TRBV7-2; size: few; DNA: TGTGCCAGCAGCTTAGTTGCAGACCCCTATGGCTACACCTTC; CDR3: CASSLVADPYGYTF
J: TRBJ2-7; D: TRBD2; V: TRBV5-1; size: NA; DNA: TGCGCCAGCAGCCCCCTTCGAGCTAGCGGAGACTACAATGAGCAGTACTTC; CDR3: CASSPLRASGDYNEQYF
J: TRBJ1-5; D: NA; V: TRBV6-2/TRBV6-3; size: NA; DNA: TGTGCCAGCAGTTACGGGCGTCAGGAGAATCAGCCCCAGCATTTT; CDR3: CASSYGRQENQPQHF
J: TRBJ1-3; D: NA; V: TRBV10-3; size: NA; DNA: TGTGCCATCAGTTGGACACAGGACGCTGGAAACACCATATATTTT; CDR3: CAISWTQDAGNTIYF
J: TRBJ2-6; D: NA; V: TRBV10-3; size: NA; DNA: TGTGCCATCAGTGTAGGGTCTGGGGCCAACGTCCTGACTTTC; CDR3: CAISVGSGANVLTF
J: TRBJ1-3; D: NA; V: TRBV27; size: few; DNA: TGTGCCAGCAGTGTGACCGGGACACCAGGAAACACCATATATTTT; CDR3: CASSVTGTPGNTIYF
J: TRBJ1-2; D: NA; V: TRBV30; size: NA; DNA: TGTGCCGGGAGTGTGGCTAACTATGGCTACACCTTC; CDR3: CAGSVANYGYTF
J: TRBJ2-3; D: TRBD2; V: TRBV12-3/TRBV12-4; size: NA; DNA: TGTGCCAGCAGCACTAGCGGGGGGCGCACAGATACGCAGTATTTT; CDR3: CASSTSGGRTDTQYF
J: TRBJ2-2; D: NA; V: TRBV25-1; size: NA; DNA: TGTGCCAGCAGTGAAAGGGACACCGGGGAGCTGTTTTTT; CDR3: CASSERDTGELFF
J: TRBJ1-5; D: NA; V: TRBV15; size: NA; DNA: TGTGCCAGTGGGGAAGGGGTTCGTAGCAATCGGCCCCAGCATTTT; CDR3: CASGEGVRSNRPQHF
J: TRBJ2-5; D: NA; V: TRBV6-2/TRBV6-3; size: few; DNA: TGTGCCAGCAGTTCCAAACCCCGGACTGGGTACCAAGAGACCCAGTACTTC; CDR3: CASSSKPRTGYQETQYF
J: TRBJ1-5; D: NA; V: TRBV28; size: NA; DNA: TGTGCCAGCAGTTTAGTGCTGGGGACGGGTCAGCCCCAGCATTTT; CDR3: CASSLVLGTGQPQHF
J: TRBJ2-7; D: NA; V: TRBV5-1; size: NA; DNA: TGCGCCAGCAGCTTGGCGGCCGAGGGACGAATAAGCTACGAGCAGTACTTC; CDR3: CASSLAAEGRISYEQYF
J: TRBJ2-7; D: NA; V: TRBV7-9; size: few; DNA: TGTGCCAGCAGCCTCGACGCCAACGAGCAGTACTTC; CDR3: CASSLDANEQYF
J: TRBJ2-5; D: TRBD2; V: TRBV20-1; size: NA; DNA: TGCAGTGCTACGGGGGGATCGTACCAAGAGACCCAGTACTTC; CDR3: CSATGGSYQETQYF
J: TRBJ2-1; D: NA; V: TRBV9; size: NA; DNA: TGTGCCAACACGGGACGGAACAATGAGCAGTTCTTC; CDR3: CANTGRNNEQFF
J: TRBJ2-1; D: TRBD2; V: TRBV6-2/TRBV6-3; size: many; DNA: TGTGCCAGCAGTAATTTAGCGGGCCACGGGAATGAGCAGTTCTTC; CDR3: CASSNLAGHGNEQFF
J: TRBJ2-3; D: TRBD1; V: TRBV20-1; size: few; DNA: TGCACCCCAATTGTTAGACAGGGCAAAGATACGCAGTATTTT; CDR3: CTPIVRQGKDTQYF
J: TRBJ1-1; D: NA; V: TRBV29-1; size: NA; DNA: TGCAGCGTTGGGGGTATTCAGGGTCTCACTGAAGCTTTCTTT; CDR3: CSVGGIQGLTEAFF
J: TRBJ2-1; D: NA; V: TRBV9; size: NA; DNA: TGTGCCATCAGCCGACCCTCAGGGATTCCCACAATGTACAATGAGCAGTTCTTC; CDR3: CAISRPSGIPTMYNEQFF
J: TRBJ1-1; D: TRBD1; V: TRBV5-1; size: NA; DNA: TGCGCCAGCAGCTGGGGGGACAGGACGAACACTGAAGCTTTCTTT; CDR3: CASSWGDRTNTEAFF
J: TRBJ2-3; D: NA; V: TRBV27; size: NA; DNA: TGTGCCAGCAGCCGTTACAGGACAGGCACAGATACGCAGTATTTT; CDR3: CASSRYRTGTDTQYF
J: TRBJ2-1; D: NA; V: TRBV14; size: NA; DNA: TGTGCCAGCAGCCAGACCCGAGGAGGGGCTGTAGAGCAGTTCTTC; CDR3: CASSQTRGGAVEQFF
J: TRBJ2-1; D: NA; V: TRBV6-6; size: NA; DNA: TGTGCCAGCAGTTACCGCGAGACATACAATGAGCAGTTCTTC; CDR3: CASSYRETYNEQFF
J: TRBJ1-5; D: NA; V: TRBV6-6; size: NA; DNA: TGTGCCAGCAGTTACTCGGCGTTTGACAATCAGCCCCAGCATTTT; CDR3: CASSYSAFDNQPQHF
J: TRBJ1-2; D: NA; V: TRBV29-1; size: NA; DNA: TGCAGCGTTGATGCTGGGGGCTACACCTTC; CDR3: CSVDAGGYTF
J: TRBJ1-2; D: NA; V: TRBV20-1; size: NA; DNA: TGCAGTGCGAAAGACCCGGGACCGACAGGAGCTAACTATGGCTACACCTTC; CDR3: CSAKDPGPTGANYGYTF
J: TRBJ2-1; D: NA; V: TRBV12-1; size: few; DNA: TGTGCCAGCAGCTTTGGTCTAGCGGGGGGGCGTAGGGACAATGAGCAGTTCTTC; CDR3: CASSFGLAGGRRDNEQFF
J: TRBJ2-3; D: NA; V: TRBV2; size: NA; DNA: TGTGCCCGAGGGGACCTAGGCACAGATACGCAGTATTTT; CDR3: CARGDLGTDTQYF